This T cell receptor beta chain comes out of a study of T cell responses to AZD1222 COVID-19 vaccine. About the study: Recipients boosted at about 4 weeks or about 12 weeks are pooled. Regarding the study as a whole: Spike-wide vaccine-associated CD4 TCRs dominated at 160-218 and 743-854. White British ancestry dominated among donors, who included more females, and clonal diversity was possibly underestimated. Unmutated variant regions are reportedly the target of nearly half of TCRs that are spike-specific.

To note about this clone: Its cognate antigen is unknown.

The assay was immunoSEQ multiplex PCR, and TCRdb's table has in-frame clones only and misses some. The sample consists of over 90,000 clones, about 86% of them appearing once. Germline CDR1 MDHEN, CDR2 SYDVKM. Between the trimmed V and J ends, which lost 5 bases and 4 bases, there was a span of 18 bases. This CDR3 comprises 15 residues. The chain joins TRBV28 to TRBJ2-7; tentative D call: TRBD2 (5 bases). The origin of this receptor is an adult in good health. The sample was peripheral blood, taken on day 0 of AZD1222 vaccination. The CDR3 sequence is CASSPAASGWYEQYF. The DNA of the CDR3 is TGTGCCAGCAGTCCCGCCGCCAGCGGTTGGTACGAGCAGTACTTC.